This T cell receptor beta chain stems from a study of cytomegalovirus exposure and HLA in healthy donors. Findings of the study overall: It was reported that TCR beta sequences correctly inferred the HLA-A and HLA-B alleles for most subjects.

This PCR relied on a set of 60 Vbeta primers and 13 Jbeta primers. As processed by the authors: It was a later analysis that counted around 85 million unique TCR beta chains, of which roughly 10 million were shared. Measured with immunoSEQ multiplex PCR; TCRdb has only the in-frame clones, and not every one. The V and J calls and clone size were taken over from that table, and D and trimming were inferred from the DNA. The sample contains 200,000 or so clones, 75% to 85% of which appear only once. This clone was seen only a few times. Its cognate antigen is unknown. Healthy bone marrow donors made up the donors. This CDR3 is built from 16 residues. V was clipped by 5 bases and J by 4 bases; unmatched bases: 8. Germline CDR1 reads SNHLY; CDR2 reads FYNNEI.

The chain combines TRBV2 with TRBJ2-1; 10 bases fit TRBD2. The sample consisted of PBMCs. This TCR came from a woman younger than 35 in good health and CMV-seropositive. CDR3 sequence: CASSRDSGGTYNEQFF. Here the CDR3 DNA reads TGTGCCAGCAGTCGGGATAGCGGGGGGACTTACAATGAGCAGTTCTTC.